The rows below give T cell receptor beta chains drawn from one sample of a study of T-cell memory formation after mild COVID-19. TCRdb ran MiXCR on the 5' RACE reads and lists one entry per CDR3 protein. The table has tens of thousands of distinct CDR3 sequences, roughly 16% seen once. Sequenced material: PBMCs or a T cell subset sorted from them (not recorded which). The receptors stem from a man aged 18 to 29 who had mild COVID-19 (a few samples of this study predate the infection). Cell type and time point are not known. The CDR3 runs from the conserved cysteine through the conserved F or W. A D gene is named only where the DNA matches it firmly. Size tells how often a clone was seen (once, few, many) or the class of an expanded clone, and some rows leave it out.

j_call | v_call | clone_size | d_call | cdr3_aa | cdr3_nt
TRBJ2-7 | TRBV11-2 | few | TRBD1 | CASLRGGQGIYEQYF | TGTGCCAGTTTAAGGGGAGGACAGGGGATTTACGAGCAGTACTTC
TRBJ2-3 | TRBV6-5 | - | - | CASSEGGSTQYF | TGTGCCAGCAGCGAAGGGGGGAGTACGCAGTATTTT
TRBJ2-7 | TRBV4-1 | many | - | CASSQDREPYEQYF | TGCGCCAGCAGCCAAGACAGGGAGCCCTACGAGCAGTACTTC
TRBJ2-1 | TRBV6-6 | - | - | CASGWGNEQFF | TGTGCCAGCGGGTGGGGAAATGAGCAGTTCTTC
TRBJ2-1 | TRBV4-1 | - | TRBD2 | CASSQDLAAGFYNEQFF | TGCGCCAGCAGCCAAGATCTGGCAGCGGGGTTCTACAATGAGCAGTTCTTC
TRBJ2-7 | TRBV12-3/TRBV12-4 | - | TRBD2 | CASSFSPSGGIYEQYF | TGTGCCAGCAGTTTCTCTCCTAGCGGGGGGATTTACGAGCAGTACTTC
TRBJ2-2 | TRBV28 | - | - | CASTLWVYPDANTGELFF | TGTGCCAGCACCTTATGGGTCTACCCCGACGCGAACACCGGGGAGCTGTTTTTT
TRBJ2-3 | TRBV12-3/TRBV12-4 | - | - | CASRGVRGADTQYF | TGTGCCAGCAGGGGGGTTCGGGGAGCGGATACGCAGTATTTT
TRBJ1-2 | TRBV4-1 | - | TRBD1 | CASSQAGTGLLWLRGYTF | TGCGCCAGCAGCCAGGCCGGGACAGGGCTGCTATGGCTACGAGGCTACACCTTC
TRBJ2-7 | TRBV5-1 | - | - | CASSLEAEGDEQYF | TGCGCCAGCAGCTTGGAGGCTGAGGGAGACGAGCAGTACTTC
TRBJ1-5 | TRBV20-1 | - | TRBD1 | CSARDWAGQANQPQHF | TGCAGTGCTAGAGATTGGGCGGGACAGGCTAATCAGCCCCAGCATTTT
TRBJ2-1 | TRBV30 | - | - | CAWTVDPKPSATPLYNEQFF | TGTGCCTGGACCGTGGACCCGAAACCTTCCGCCACCCCGTTATACAATGAGCAGTTCTTC
TRBJ2-1 | TRBV4-3 | few | - | CASSQGYNEQFF | TGCGCCAGCAGCCAAGGTTACAATGAGCAGTTCTTC
TRBJ1-1 | TRBV7-9 | few | - | CASSLPGGAEAFF | TGTGCCAGCAGCTTACCGGGGGGCGCAGAAGCTTTCTTT
TRBJ1-1 | TRBV5-1 | - | - | CASSLGRGGTEAFF | TGCGCCAGCAGCTTGGGGCGGGGAGGCACTGAAGCTTTCTTT
TRBJ2-3 | TRBV24-1 | - | TRBD1 | CATSDLGQDTDTQYF | TGTGCCACCAGTGATTTGGGACAGGACACAGATACGCAGTATTTT
TRBJ2-1 | TRBV6-6 | once | TRBD2 | CASSYSNSGGYNEQFF | TGTGCCAGCAGTTACTCGAACAGCGGGGGCTACAATGAGCAGTTCTTC
TRBJ2-7 | TRBV19 | - | TRBD1 | CASSPRPDRDYEQYF | TGTGCCAGTAGTCCTAGGCCAGACAGGGACTACGAGCAGTACTTC
TRBJ1-3 | TRBV20-1 | - | - | CSARGAYSGNTIYF | TGCAGTGCTAGAGGGGCCTACTCTGGAAACACCATATATTTT
TRBJ2-1 | TRBV29-1 | few | TRBD2 | CSVDDLAGEYNEQFF | TGCAGCGTTGATGATCTAGCGGGGGAGTACAATGAGCAGTTCTTC
TRBJ2-2 | TRBV4-1 | - | - | CASSRFGSLDVKTGELFF | TGCGCCAGCAGCCGATTTGGGAGTTTGGACGTAAAAACCGGGGAGCTGTTTTTT
TRBJ2-3 | TRBV4-1 | many | - | CASSQEGGGSTDTQYF | TGCGCCAGCAGCCAAGAAGGAGGGGGTTCAACAGATACGCAGTATTTT
TRBJ2-7 | TRBV4-1 | few | TRBD1 | CASSLSGTGVPEQYF | TGCGCCAGCAGCTTATCCGGGACAGGGGTTCCCGAGCAGTACTTC
TRBJ2-1 | TRBV4-1 | - | - | CASSQVGRTEQFF | TGCGCCAGCAGCCAAGTGGGGCGGACTGAGCAGTTCTTC
TRBJ1-1 | TRBV4-1 | - | - | CASSQGGEVTEAFF | TGCGCCAGCAGCCAAGGGGGGGAGGTCACTGAAGCTTTCTTT
TRBJ2-3 | TRBV7-9 | - | TRBD2 | CASSWGISGGAADTQYF | TGTGCCAGCAGCTGGGGAATAAGCGGGGGGGCCGCAGATACGCAGTATTTT
TRBJ1-3 | TRBV5-6 | few | - | CASSSQFYSGNTIYF | TGTGCCAGCAGCTCCCAGTTCTACTCTGGAAACACCATATATTTT
TRBJ2-1 | TRBV5-1 | - | TRBD1 | CASSVPGTAYNEQFF | TGCGCCAGCAGCGTACCCGGGACAGCCTACAATGAGCAGTTCTTC
TRBJ2-5 | TRBV7-9 | - | TRBD2 | CASSLSSGGFQETQYF | TGTGCCAGCAGCTTATCTAGCGGGGGTTTTCAAGAGACCCAGTACTTC
TRBJ1-2 | TRBV20-1 | - | - | CSARDPIGYYGYTF | TGCAGTGCTAGAGATCCGATTGGCTACTATGGCTACACCTTC
TRBJ2-7 | TRBV6-5 | few | - | CASSYDGSLFEQYF | TGTGCCAGCAGTTACGACGGCAGCTTATTCGAGCAGTACTTC
TRBJ1-5 | TRBV19 | few | - | CASTEDFNQPQHF | TGTGCCAGTACGGAAGACTTTAATCAGCCCCAGCATTTT
TRBJ2-1 | TRBV7-9 | few | TRBD2 | CASRSSTGGLAGPYNEQFF | TGTGCCAGCAGATCTTCGACCGGGGGACTAGCGGGGCCCTACAATGAGCAGTTCTTC
TRBJ2-1 | TRBV27 | - | - | CASSFTTTRSYNEQFF | TGTGCCAGCAGTTTTACCACGACTAGATCCTACAATGAGCAGTTCTTC
TRBJ1-5 | TRBV7-9 | few | TRBD1 | CASSYGQGLHQPQHF | TGTGCCAGCAGCTATGGACAGGGGTTGCATCAGCCCCAGCATTTT
TRBJ1-1 | TRBV4-3 | - | - | CASSQDMGVVTEAFF | TGCGCCAGCAGCCAAGATATGGGGGTGGTCACTGAAGCTTTCTTT
TRBJ1-6 | TRBV9 | few | - | CASSVAGWRGGSPLHF | TGTGCCAGCAGCGTCGCCGGGTGGCGGGGTGGTTCACCCCTCCACTTT
TRBJ2-1 | TRBV3-1 | few | - | CASSQLEGTAYYNEQFF | TGTGCCAGCAGCCAACTCGAGGGAACAGCCTACTACAATGAGCAGTTCTTC
TRBJ1-1 | TRBV5-4 | - | - | CASSFAGMNTEAFF | TGTGCCAGCAGCTTCGCCGGGATGAACACTGAAGCTTTCTTT
TRBJ2-3 | TRBV7-9 | many | TRBD2 | CASSLTSGGTDTQYF | TGTGCCAGCAGCCTGACTAGCGGGGGCACAGATACGCAGTATTTT
TRBJ2-7 | TRBV5-1 | many | - | CASSSNDYEQYF | TGCGCCAGCAGCTCAAACGACTACGAGCAGTACTTC
TRBJ2-1 | TRBV9 | - | TRBD1 | CASSGGQGVNEQFF | TGTGCCAGCAGCGGCGGACAGGGTGTCAATGAGCAGTTCTTC
TRBJ2-7 | TRBV12-3/TRBV12-4 | few | - | CASTLGDISYEQYF | TGTGCCAGCACCCTGGGGGACATATCCTACGAGCAGTACTTC